This TCR beta chain was recovered during a study of Graves' ophthalmopathy and Graves' hyperthyroidism. Germline CDR1 MGHDK, CDR2 SYGVNS. The CDR3 is made up of 15 amino acids. V was trimmed by 2 bases and J by 4 bases, leaving 14 bases between them. Only a few counts were recorded for this clonotype. TCR beta CDR3 regions were amplified from RNA transcripts. HTBI primers were employed in first-round RT-PCR, then a second-round multiplex PCR followed. TCRdb ran MiXCR on the multiplex PCR reads and lists one entry per CDR3 protein. The sample has roughly 400,000 distinct CDR3 sequences, less than 20% seen once.

The TCR comes from a woman in her late teens or twenties with stable Graves' hyperthyroidism. This sequence joins TRBV25-1 and TRBJ2-5, with a possible D match to TRBD2 (6 bases). Material for sequencing was peripheral blood. DNA for the CDR3: TGTGCCAGCAGTGAAAGTGGGGGGACGTCAGAGACCCAGTACTTC. It encodes CASSESGGTSETQYF.